One and the same sample provided the 10 T cell receptor beta chains below, sequenced in a study of cytomegalovirus exposure and HLA in healthy donors. With 60 Vbeta and 13 Jbeta primers, the PCR was carried out. Assay used: immunoSEQ multiplex PCR; TCRdb lists only in-frame clones, some missing. In the table there are some 140,000 clones, roughly 77% of which are singletons. Material for sequencing was PBMCs. These receptors came from a female donor in good health and CMV-seronegative.

J is TRBJ1-2 and V is TRBV29-1, with D possibly TRBD1 on 5 matching bases. The CDR3 has 11 amino acids. Germline CDR1 SQVTM, CDR2 ANQGSEA. The V end lost 4 bases, the J end lost 8 bases, and 11 bases lay between the germline ends. CDR3 DNA sequence: TGCAGCGTTGGGTCAGGGAAAGGCTACACCTTC. Its protein product is CSVGSGKGYTF.

This clone was seen a handful of times. The V call is TRBV25-1, the J call TRBJ2-2; TRBD2 agrees at 9 bases. The CDR3 has 16 amino acids. The trim removed 1 base at V and 3 bases at J, leaving 3 bases unmatched. The germline V gene encodes CDR1 MGHDK and CDR2 SYGVNS. CDR3 coding DNA: TGTGCCAGCAGTGAATCCGCGGGAGGGGACACCGGGGAGCTGTTTTTT. The encoded protein is CASSESAGGDTGELFF.

This clone was detected only a few times. The J gene is TRBJ1-4, the V gene TRBV5-1, with D perhaps TRBD1 (6 bases). This CDR3 is 13 amino acids long. V shed 4 bases and J shed 15 bases, with 19 bases lying between them. From germline, CDR1 is SGHRS and CDR2 YFSETQ. DNA for the CDR3: TGCGCCAGCAGCAAACAGGGAGGGAACGAGGTGTTTTTT. It encodes CASSKQGGNEVFF.

The gene calls are TRBV5-1 and TRBJ1-4; 11 bases map to TRBD1. The V segment lost 0 bases and the J segment 7 bases; nucleotides outside the gene matches: 2. The CDR3 is 15 residues long. Germline values: CDR1 SGHRS, CDR2 YFSETQ. CDR3 in DNA: TGCGCCAGCAGCTTGGAAGGGACAGGGGGTGAAAAACTGTTTTTT. Translated, it gives CASSLEGTGGEKLFF.

The V gene is TRBV28, the J gene TRBJ1-4, with D uncertain. Germline V gene lookup returns CDR1 MDHEN and CDR2 SYDVKM. CDR3 length: 16 amino acids. Trimming stripped 3 bases from V and 3 bases from J, with 14 bases between. The CDR3 DNA reads as TGTGCCAGCAGTTTTCGACCGGGTCAGCCTAATGAAAAACTGTTTTTT. Translated: CASSFRPGQPNEKLFF.

The CDR3 is CASRLQGRGEAFF. DNA for the CDR3: TGTGCCAGCAGACTACAGGGGCGGGGAGAAGCTTTCTTT. V is TRBV6-5 and J is TRBJ1-1; 7 positions match TRBD1. The V segment lost 6 bases and the J segment 8 bases; nucleotides outside the gene matches: 9. The CDR3 runs 13 residues. Per the germline V gene, CDR1 is MNHEY and CDR2 is SVGAGI.

The chain uses TRBV19 and TRBJ2-5, with TRBD2 identical over 8 bases. This CDR3 is 16 amino acids long. From germline, CDR1 is LNHDA and CDR2 SQIVND (reference sequence). With 9 bases clipped from V and 4 bases from J, the junction kept 16 bases outside the gene matches. This chain's CDR3 is CASNREAGRVGETQYF. The CDR3 region has the DNA TGTGCCAGCAATAGGGAAGCCGGGAGGGTGGGAGAGACCCAGTACTTC. The complete variable domain, with remaining parts taken from reference TRBV19 and TRBJ2-5, reads DGGITQSPKYLFRKEGQNVTLSCEQNLNHDAMYWYRQDPGQGLRLIYYSQIVNDFQKGDIAEGYSVSREKKESFPLTVTSAQKNPTAFYLCASNREAGRVGETQYFGPGTRLLVL.

The chain carries TRBV10-3 and TRBJ2-7, with 12 bases that match TRBD2. The length of the CDR3 is 16 residues. Per the germline V gene, CDR1 is ENHRY and CDR2 is SYGVKD. With 3 bases clipped from V and 3 bases from J, the junction kept 6 bases outside the gene matches. The DNA of the CDR3 is TGTGCCATCAGTGACCGGACTAGCGGGAAGGGCTACGAGCAGTACTTC. Translated: CAISDRTSGKGYEQYF.

This chain's CDR3 is CAWDPGQVSYEQYF. Here the CDR3 DNA reads TGTGCCTGGGACCCGGGACAGGTTTCCTACGAGCAGTACTTC. The chain employs TRBV30 and TRBJ2-7; 8 nucleotides agree with TRBD1. Germline loops: CDR1 GTSNPN, CDR2 SVGIG (reference sequence). This CDR3 spans 14 amino acids. J was trimmed by 1 base and V by 5 bases; bases with no gene match: 7.

This clone is a singleton in its sample. The rearrangement joins TRBV28 to TRBJ2-3, with D unresolved. This CDR3 is 11 amino acids long. Germline CDR1 and CDR2: MDHEN and SYDVKM. The ends were cut back, 5 bases at V and 5 bases at J, with 5 bases in the middle. In DNA, the CDR3 is TGTGCCAGCAGTCCGAGAGATACGCAGTATTTT. It codes for CASSPRDTQYF.